This T cell receptor beta chain was sequenced for a study of yellow fever vaccine responses in identical twins. Overall study findings and caveats: Twins' vaccine T cell response reportedly gave the appearance of partial convergence and partial personalization.

Germline V gives CDR1 SGHAT, CDR2 FQDESV (reference sequence). V was trimmed by 4 bases and J by 2 bases, leaving 14 bases between them. This CDR3 contains 15 residues. TCRdb reanalysed the RT-PCR reads using MiXCR and keeps one entry per CDR3 protein. In the table there are about 19,000 distinct CDR3 sequences, approximately 68% of which are singletons. A remark on this clonotype: Its antigen is not identified.

The sequenced sample was T cells from blood (PBMCs), unsorted or a sorted subset (not recorded which), obtained before or after yellow fever vaccination (not recorded which). This clonotype originated in a woman between 18 and 30 years old who received the yellow fever vaccine. The chain employs TRBV11-1 and TRBJ2-5, with D tentatively TRBD2 (5 bases). The CDR3 sequence: CASSSKASRQETQYF. The DNA for the CDR3 is TGTGCCAGCAGCTCCAAAGCTAGCCGTCAAGAGACCCAGTACTTC.